Listed below are T cell receptor beta chains from one sample, sequenced in a study of blood T cell repertoires in COVID-19. Sequencing used immunoSEQ multiplex PCR; TCRdb keeps in-frame clones, though not all of them. The sample contains under 300,000 clones, approximately 82% of which appear only once. Sequencing input: peripheral blood. These receptors were obtained from a woman aged 18-29 years with acute or convalescent COVID-19. Each CDR3 is given with its conserved first and last residue. The D gene is left open where the match is weak. The size of a clone is reported for some rows only, either as once, few or many, or as a class for expanded clones.

abundance	j_gene	d_gene	v_gene	CDR3nt	CDR3aa
NA	TRBJ2-1	TRBD1	TRBV28	TGTGCCAGCAGTCCGATTCCGGGACAGATGAGCTCCTACAATGAGCAGTTCTTC	CASSPIPGQMSSYNEQFF
NA	TRBJ2-1	NA	TRBV27	TGTGCCAGCAGTTTTTATAGCGGAAATGAGCAGTTCTTC	CASSFYSGNEQFF
few	TRBJ2-1	NA	TRBV19	TGTGCCAGTAGTAGGGCTATTCGGGGCAATGAGCAGTTCTTC	CASSRAIRGNEQFF
NA	TRBJ1-2	TRBD1	TRBV7-9	TGTGCCAGCAGCTCCGATCTACAGGGGGTGGTGAAGCCAGGCTATGGCTACACCTTC	CASSSDLQGVVKPGYGYTF
NA	TRBJ2-3	TRBD2	TRBV3-1/TRBV3-2	TGTGCCAGCAGCCAAGGCCCTCGTACTAGCGGGAGCACAGATACGCAGTATTTT	CASSQGPRTSGSTDTQYF
NA	TRBJ1-5	TRBD1	TRBV5-8	TGTGCCAGCAGACCTCGGGACAGGGGACGGAATCAGCCCCAGCATTTT	CASRPRDRGRNQPQHF
NA	TRBJ2-7	NA	TRBV5-1	TGCGCCAGCAGCTTTTCTGGAGGATCGTCCTACGAGCAGTACTTC	CASSFSGGSSYEQYF
NA	TRBJ2-5	TRBD2	TRBV27	TGTGCCAGCAGTTCCCGACTAGCGGGAGTAGCAAACCTCCTGGAGACCCAGTACTTC	CASSSRLAGVANLLETQYF
NA	TRBJ1-5	TRBD1	TRBV10-3	TGTGCCATCGGGACAGGAGACTCCAATCAGCCCCAGCATTTT	CAIGTGDSNQPQHF
NA	TRBJ1-2	TRBD1	TRBV2	TGTGCCAGCAGACAGGGGCCTTCGGATGGCTACACCTTC	CASRQGPSDGYTF
NA	TRBJ1-4	TRBD1	TRBV24-1	TGTGCTCCCAGGGGGTCAACTAATGAAAAACTGTTTTTT	CAPRGSTNEKLFF
NA	TRBJ2-1	NA	TRBV9	TGTGCCAGCAGCGTAGATCGGGAGCAGTTCTTC	CASSVDREQFF
NA	TRBJ1-2	NA	TRBV4-3	TGCGCCAGCAGCCAAGTACCACAAAACTATGGCTACACCTTC	CASSQVPQNYGYTF
NA	TRBJ1-1	NA	TRBV5-6	TGTGCCAGCAGCTTTGATTACAGGGTTAACACTGAAGCTTTCTTT	CASSFDYRVNTEAFF
NA	TRBJ1-3	NA	TRBV7-2	TGTGCCAGCAGCTTAGCGAGCGGACAGCGAGGGGACACCATATATTTT	CASSLASGQRGDTIYF
NA	TRBJ1-2	NA	TRBV15	TGTGCCACCAGCATGGGGGGGACCTATGGCTACACCTTC	CATSMGGTYGYTF
NA	TRBJ2-2	NA	TRBV7-3	TGTGCCAGCAGCTTAATTTCAGGGTCCGGGGAGCTGTTTTTT	CASSLISGSGELFF
NA	TRBJ2-1	TRBD2	TRBV28	TGTGCCAGCAGTTCCATACCCGGGACTAGCGGGAGAAATAGGTATGAGCAGTTCTTC	CASSSIPGTSGRNRYEQFF
once	TRBJ2-1	TRBD2	TRBV7-3	TGTGCCAGCAGCTTAGGGCTAGCGGGAGTCAATGAGCAGTTCTTC	CASSLGLAGVNEQFF
NA	TRBJ1-3	TRBD1	TRBV29-1	TGCAGCGGACAGGGGTCAGAGTCCATATATTTT	CSGQGSESIYF
many	TRBJ2-2	TRBD1	TRBV15	TGTGCCACCAGCCGCGGGACAGGGGGCAAGACCGGGGAGCTGTTTTTT	CATSRGTGGKTGELFF
NA	TRBJ2-2	TRBD2	TRBV11-2	TGTGCCAGCAGCTCCTATGGTATGCTAGCGGGAGTTAACACCGGGGAGCTGTTTTTT	CASSSYGMLAGVNTGELFF
NA	TRBJ1-1	TRBD1	TRBV19	TGTGCCAGCAGGGGGCGGGGGACTGAAGCTTTCTTT	CASRGRGTEAFF
NA	TRBJ1-4	NA	TRBV4-2	TGTGCCAGCAGCCAAAGCTACAGGGCCGATAATGAAAAACTGTTTTTT	CASSQSYRADNEKLFF
NA	TRBJ1-2	NA	TRBV18	TGTGCCAGCTCACCACCGACAGAAAACTATGGCTACACCTTC	CASSPPTENYGYTF
NA	TRBJ2-2	TRBD2	TRBV27	TGTGCCAGCAGTCGACTAGCGGGAGGAAACACCGGGGAGCTGTTTTTT	CASSRLAGGNTGELFF